This T cell receptor beta chain was identified in a study of cytomegalovirus exposure and HLA in healthy donors. Study-level points and caveats: Later, an analysis found that TCR clusters from the first cohort tended to co-occur in the approximately 130 validation repertoires. In vitro, three CMV-associated chains proved specific for CMV antigens. Most TCR sequences were rare, but some public TCRs occurred in many donors.

A note on this clone: Its specificity is unknown.

V lost 4 bases to trimming and J lost 0 bases, with 14 bases between them. The CDR3 spans 16 residues. Germline CDR1 reads SGHDT; CDR2 reads YYEEEE. Clones were sequenced by immunoSEQ multiplex PCR, and TCRdb holds only the in-frame ones, with some missing. This sample has 150,000 to 250,000 clones, with roughly 81% found just once. The genes are TRBV5-6 and TRBJ1-3; D may be TRBD1 (5 bases). The sequence was collected from a woman in her twenties or thirties in good health and CMV-seronegative. The sequencing sample was made of PBMCs. CDR3 sequence: CASSTRWGYSGNTIYF. CDR3 coding DNA: TGTGCCAGCAGCACGAGGTGGGGCTACTCTGGAAACACCATATATTTT.